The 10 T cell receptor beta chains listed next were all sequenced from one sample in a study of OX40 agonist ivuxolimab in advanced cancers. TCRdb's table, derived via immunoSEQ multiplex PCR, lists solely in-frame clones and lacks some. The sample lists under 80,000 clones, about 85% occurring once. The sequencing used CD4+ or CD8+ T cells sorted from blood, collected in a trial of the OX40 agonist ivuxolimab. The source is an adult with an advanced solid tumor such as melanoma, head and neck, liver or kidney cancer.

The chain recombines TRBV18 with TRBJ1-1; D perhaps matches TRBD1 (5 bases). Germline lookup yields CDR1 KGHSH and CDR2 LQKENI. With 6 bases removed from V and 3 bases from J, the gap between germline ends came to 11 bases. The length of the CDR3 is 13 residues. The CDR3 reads CASSNWGDTEAFF. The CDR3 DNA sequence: TGTGCCAGCTCGAACTGGGGGGACACTGAAGCTTTCTTT.

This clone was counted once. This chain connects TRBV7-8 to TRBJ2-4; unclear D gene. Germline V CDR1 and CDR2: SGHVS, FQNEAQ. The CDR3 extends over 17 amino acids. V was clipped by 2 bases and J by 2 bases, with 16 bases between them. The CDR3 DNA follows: TGTGCCAGCAGCTTATCCCTCAGGCTTAGCCCCAAAAACATTCAGTACTTC. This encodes CASSLSLRLSPKNIQYF.

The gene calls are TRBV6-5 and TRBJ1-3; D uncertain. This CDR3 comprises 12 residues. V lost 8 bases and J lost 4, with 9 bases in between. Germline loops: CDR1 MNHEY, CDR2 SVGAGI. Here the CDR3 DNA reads TGTGCCAGCGGAGGGTTAGGAAACACCATATATTTT. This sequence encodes CASGGLGNTIYF.

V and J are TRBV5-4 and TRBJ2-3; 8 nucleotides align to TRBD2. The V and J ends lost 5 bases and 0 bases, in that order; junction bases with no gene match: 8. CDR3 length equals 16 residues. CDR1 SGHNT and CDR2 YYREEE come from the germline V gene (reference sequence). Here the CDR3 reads CASSRIAGPSTDTQYF. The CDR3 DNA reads TGTGCCAGCAGTCGCATAGCGGGGCCGAGCACAGATACGCAGTATTTT.

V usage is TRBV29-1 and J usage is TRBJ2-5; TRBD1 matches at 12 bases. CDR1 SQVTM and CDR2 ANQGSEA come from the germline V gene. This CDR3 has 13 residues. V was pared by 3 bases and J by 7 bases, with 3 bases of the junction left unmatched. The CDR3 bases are TGCAGCGTTGACGGGACAGGGGGCAGGACCCAGTACTTC. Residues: CSVDGTGGRTQYF.

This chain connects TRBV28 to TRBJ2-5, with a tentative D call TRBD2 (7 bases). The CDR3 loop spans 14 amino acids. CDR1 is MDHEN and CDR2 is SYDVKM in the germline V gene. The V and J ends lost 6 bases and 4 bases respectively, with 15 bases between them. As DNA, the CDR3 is TGTGCCAGCAGGCTTCCGGGGGGCCGAGAGACCCAGTACTTC. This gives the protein CASRLPGGRETQYF.

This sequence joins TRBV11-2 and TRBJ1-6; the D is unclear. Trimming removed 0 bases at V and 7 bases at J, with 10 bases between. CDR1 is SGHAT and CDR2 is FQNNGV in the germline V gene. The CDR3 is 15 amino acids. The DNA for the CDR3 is TGTGCCAGCAGCTTAGATCCTGTGCAAAATTCACCCCTCCACTTT. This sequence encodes CASSLDPVQNSPLHF.

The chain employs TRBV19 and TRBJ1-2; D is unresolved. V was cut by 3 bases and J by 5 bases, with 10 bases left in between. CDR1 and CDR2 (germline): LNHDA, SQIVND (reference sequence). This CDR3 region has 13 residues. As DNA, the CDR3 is TGTGCCAGTAGTATGACGGCGGTTTATGGCTACACCTTC. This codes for CASSMTAVYGYTF.

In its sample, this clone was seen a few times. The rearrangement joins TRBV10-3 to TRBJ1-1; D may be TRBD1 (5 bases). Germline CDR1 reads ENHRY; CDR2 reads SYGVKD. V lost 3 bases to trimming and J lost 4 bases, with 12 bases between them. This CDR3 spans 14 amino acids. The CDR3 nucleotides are TGTGCCATCAGTGATATGAGTGGGGGCACTGAAGCTTTCTTT. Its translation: CAISDMSGGTEAFF.

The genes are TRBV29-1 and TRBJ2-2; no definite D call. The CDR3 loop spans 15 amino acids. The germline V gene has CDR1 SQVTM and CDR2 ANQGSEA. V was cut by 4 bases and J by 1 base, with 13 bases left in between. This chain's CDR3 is CSVADDRKNTGELFF. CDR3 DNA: TGCAGCGTTGCTGATGACCGAAAGAACACCGGGGAGCTGTTTTTT.